A single sample gave rise to the 21 T cell receptor beta chains below, sequenced in a study of T cells in Graves' hyperthyroidism and ophthalmopathy. It was RNA transcripts that yielded the amplified TCR beta CDR3 regions. Carried out on the TCR CDR3, a first-round RT-PCR used the HTBI primer set. MiXCR, run by TCRdb on the multiplex PCR reads, gives a single entry per CDR3 protein. Found here are more than 550,000 distinct CDR3 sequences, less than 45% of them singletons; the top ten hold under 8.5%. Sequenced input: peripheral blood or thyroid tissue (not recorded which). The receptors come from an adult man with Graves' disease, either hyperthyroidism or ophthalmopathy (not recorded which).

This clonotype has a handful of counts. The chain uses TRBV9 and TRBJ1-4; TRBD1 matches 9 bases. The CDR3 consists of 15 residues. CDR1 and CDR2 from the germline V gene are SGDLS and YYNGEE. The junction had 7 bases not matched to a gene; V was cut back by 4 bases and J by 6 bases. The CDR3 sequence is CASSTSGTGYEKLFF. The CDR3 nucleotides read TGTGCCAGCAGCACCTCCGGGACAGGGTATGAAAAACTGTTTTTT.

This clonotype showed up just a few times. The chain employs TRBV5-4 and TRBJ1-3; 7 bases match TRBD1. Per the germline V gene, CDR1 is SGHNT and CDR2 is YYREEE (reference sequence). The CDR3 is made up of 13 amino acids. Germline trimming cut 5 bases from V and 4 bases from J; bases unmatched to any gene: 3. DNA for the CDR3: TGTGCCAGCAGTCCGACAGGGGGAAACACCATATATTTT. Protein product: CASSPTGGNTIYF.

The sample holds a few counts of this clonotype. The V gene is TRBV15, the J gene TRBJ1-1; D may be TRBD1 (6 bases). CDR1 and CDR2 from the germline V gene are LNHNV and YYDKDF (reference sequence). Trimming shortened V by 10 bases and J by 10 bases, and 22 bases separated the two germline ends. The CDR3 runs to 13 residues. The CDR3 protein is CASSYVPLRGAFF. The CDR3 bases are TGTGCCAGCAGTTACGTCCCCCTCAGGGGAGCTTTCTTT.

With regard to this clonotype: One end of the junction is discordant with germline, which a read error may explain. The CDR3 DNA follows: TGTGCCAGCAGTGAAGTGCTTACAGGGAGAGTGAATCAGCCCCAGCATTTT. It encodes CASSEVLTGRVNQPQHF. The chain carries TRBV24-1 and TRBJ1-5; a possible D gene is TRBD1 (6 bases). In germline, CDR1 is KGHDR, CDR2 SFDVKD. This CDR3 has 17 residues.

As to this clonotype: A clone one base away is much larger, so this may be a read error. The chain joins TRBV13 to TRBJ1-1; 9 bases match TRBD1. CDR1 is PRHDT, CDR2 FYEKMQ, per germline (reference sequence). This CDR3 spans 14 amino acids. The CDR3 bases are TGTGCCAGCAGTCAAGGGACAGGGAACACTGAAGCTCTCTTT. Translation gives CASSQGTGNTEALF.

The chain links TRBV7-3 to TRBJ1-1; 7 bases are shared with TRBD1. Trimming cost V 5 bases and J 10 bases; bases outside gene matches: 13. The CDR3 spans 14 residues. Looked up from germline, CDR1 is SGHTA and CDR2 is FQGTGA. The CDR3 DNA reads TGTGCCAGCAGCCCTTCGGGACAGCGGACTACAGCTTTCTTT. It codes for CASSPSGQRTTAFF.

J is TRBJ1-2 and V is TRBV7-2; 7 nucleotides align to TRBD1. V shed 5 bases and J 3 bases; nucleotides not matched to a gene: 12. Germline CDR1 reads SGHTA; CDR2 reads FQGNSA. This CDR3 has 16 residues. CDR3 region: CASSETGTLAYYGYTF. CDR3 sequence (DNA): TGTGCCAGCAGCGAGACAGGGACCCTAGCGTACTATGGCTACACCTTC.

The chain recombines TRBV10-2 with TRBJ1-1; D ambiguous. CDR3 length equals 12 residues. The germline V gene encodes CDR1 WSHSY and CDR2 SAAADI. With 5 bases removed from V and 5 bases from J, the gap between germline ends came to 9 bases. For the CDR3, the DNA is TGCGCCAGCAGTTATAAGGAAACTGAAGCTTTCTTT. This encodes CASSYKETEAFF.

This clonotype was found a few times. Here the CDR3 omits its conserved ending phenylalanine or tryptophan, so a read error is the likely source. It is unclear where the CDR3 begins or ends on the DNA, so no DNA is shown, and the CDR3 is as TCRdb lists it. The chain joins TRBV29-1 to TRBJ1-4; the table's D call of TRBD1 was not tested on the DNA. The CDR3 has 10 amino acids, counting both end residues. The V gene's germline CDR1 is SQVTM and CDR2 ANQGSEA. CDR3 amino acids: CSVASGTGGY.

The J gene is TRBJ2-7, the V gene TRBV11-1; 10 positions agree with TRBD1. CDR1 is SGHAT and CDR2 is FQDESV in the germline V gene (reference sequence). This CDR3 has 13 amino acids. The chain's CDR3 is CAKDRGTLYEQYF. CDR3 bases: TGTGCTAAGGACAGGGGGACACTTTACGAGCAGTACTTC.

V and J are TRBV29-1 and TRBJ1-1; 10 bases agree with TRBD1. CDR3 length: 14 residues. Germline V gene lookup returns CDR1 SQVTM and CDR2 ANQGSEA. V gave up 5 bases and J gave up 4 bases; unmatched junction bases: 7. CDR3 protein: CSVPTGGYGTEAFF. Written as DNA, the CDR3 is TGCAGCGTTCCGACAGGGGGCTATGGCACTGAAGCTTTCTTT.

In regard to this clonotype: A much larger clone sits a single nucleotide away, making a read error possible. The V and J genes are TRBV6-5 and TRBJ2-6; weak D call: TRBD1 (5 bases). Germline V gene data show CDR1 as MNHEY and CDR2 as SVGAGI. The CDR3 has 13 residues. DNA of the CDR3: TGTGCCAGCAGGGAACATGGGGCCAACGGCCTGACTTTC. Amino acid sequence: CASREHGANGLTF.

This chain joins TRBV2 and TRBJ2-1; D unresolved. V gave up 7 bases and J gave up 4 bases, with 8 bases separating them. The CDR3 sequence is 12 residues long. CDR1 and CDR2 (germline): SNHLY, FYNNEI. In DNA, the CDR3 is TGTGCCAGCATGGCAGGATACAATGAGCAGTTCTTC. Protein sequence: CASMAGYNEQFF.

The V call is TRBV7-9, the J call TRBJ2-7; D uncertain. In germline, CDR1 is SEHNR, CDR2 FQNEAQ (reference sequence). The CDR3 has 16 residues. Deletions cut 2 bases from V and 4 bases from J, with 18 bases between. Here the CDR3 reads CASSLRGGPIRYEQYF. DNA for the CDR3: TGTGCCAGCAGCTTACGCGGTGGCCCAATCCGTTACGAGCAGTACTTC.

On this clonotype: A junction boundary mismatches the germline segment, possibly from a read error. The CDR3 region is CASSLTSEGQLF. The CDR3 DNA reads TGTGCCAGCAGCTTGACCTCCGAGGGGCAGCTTTTT. This chain connects TRBV9 to TRBJ1-4, with a tentative D call TRBD1 (5 bases). This CDR3 is 12 amino acids long. Germline V gene sequence: CDR1 SGDLS, CDR2 YYNGEE.

This clonotype was observed a handful of times. The rearrangement joins TRBV9 to TRBJ2-7; 8 bases agree with TRBD1. The CDR3 has 14 residues. Germline V gene sequence: CDR1 SGDLS, CDR2 YYNGEE. Germline trimming cut 3 bases from V and 2 bases from J; bases unmatched to any gene: 4. For the CDR3, the DNA is TGTGCCAGCAGCGCCGGACAGGGCCCCTACGAGCAGTACTTC. It is translated as CASSAGQGPYEQYF.

The V call is TRBV2, the J call TRBJ1-5; 8 positions match TRBD1. V was clipped by 5 bases and J by 2 bases; unmatched bases: 5. Germline V gene sequence: CDR1 SNHLY, CDR2 FYNNEI. The CDR3 is made up of 15 amino acids. CDR3 nucleotide sequence: TGTGCCAGCAGTTATTCAGGGGGCGGCAATCAGCCCCAGCATTTT. Translated: CASSYSGGGNQPQHF.

This clonotype was detected many times. This chain uses TRBV12-3 or TRBV12-4 with TRBJ1-2; D is possibly TRBD1 (5 bases). The CDR3 totals 13 residues. Trimming stripped 5 bases from V and 4 bases from J, with 11 bases between. The CDR3: CASSTGQPYGYTF. The CDR3 nucleotides read TGTGCCAGCAGTACAGGACAACCCTATGGCTACACCTTC.

This clonotype showed up just once. Just one base apart from a much larger clone, this may be a read error. The rearrangement links TRBV7-2 to TRBJ1-1; D not resolved. CDR1 is SGHTA and CDR2 is FQGNSA in the germline V gene. The CDR3 length is 12 residues. The CDR3 loop reads CASSSRVTETFF. In nucleotides, the CDR3 is TGTGCCAGCAGCTCGAGGGTTACTGAAACTTTCTTT.

A remark on this clonotype: Germline and junction disagree at one end, which may indicate a read error. The chain recombines TRBV7-2 with TRBJ1-5; TRBD1 matches at 9 bases. CDR1 is SGHTA, CDR2 FQGNSA, per germline. The CDR3 runs 17 residues. The CDR3 protein is CAGSLDRGAGSNQPQHF. DNA for the CDR3: TGTGCCGGCAGCCTAGACAGGGGGGCCGGGAGCAATCAGCCCCAGCATTTT.

The table lists this clonotype with many counts. The V call is TRBV7-9, the J call TRBJ1-2; a weak D match, TRBD1 (6 bases). This CDR3 has 14 residues. With 2 bases removed from V and 8 bases from J, the gap between germline ends came to 15 bases. Germline CDR1 and CDR2: SEHNR and FQNEAQ (reference sequence). The CDR3 region is CASSLPGVEHGYTF. The CDR3 DNA sequence: TGTGCCAGCAGCTTACCAGGGGTCGAACACGGCTACACCTTC.